This note documents a single T cell receptor (beta chain) sequence. Its antigen is unidentified. PCR was performed using 60 Vbeta and 13 Jbeta primers. Produced via immunoSEQ multiplex PCR; TCRdb's table is partial and in-frame only. The data contain 150,000 to 200,000 clones, around 86% of them singletons. The V segment lost 6 bases and the J segment 0 bases; nucleotides outside the gene matches: 2. There are 14 residues in the CDR3. Germline V gene lookup returns CDR1 SNHLY and CDR2 FYNNEI. The record originates from a study of cytomegalovirus exposure and HLA in healthy donors. Study conclusions and caveats: As confirmed in vitro, a few CMV-associated chains were specific for CMV antigens. Some V segments (TRBV6-2 and TRBV6-3 among them) were excluded as indistinguishable.

This chain uses TRBV2 with TRBJ2-3; 8 positions match TRBD1. The sample taken for sequencing was PBMCs. This receptor was taken from a woman under 30 in good health and CMV-seronegative. CDR3 bases: TGTGCCAGCAGGGACAGGGCCAGCACAGATACGCAGTATTTT. This sequence encodes CASRDRASTDTQYF.